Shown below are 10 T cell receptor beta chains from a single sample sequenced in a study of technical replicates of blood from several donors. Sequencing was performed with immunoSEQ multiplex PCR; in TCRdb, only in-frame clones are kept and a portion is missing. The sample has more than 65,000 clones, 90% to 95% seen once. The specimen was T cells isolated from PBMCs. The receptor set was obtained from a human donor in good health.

CDR3 sequence: CASSPRQGRETQYF. In DNA form, the CDR3 reads TGTGCCAGCAGCCCCCGACAGGGGCGGGAGACCCAGTACTTC. The V and J genes are TRBV14 and TRBJ2-5; TRBD1 matches 8 bases. V lost 4 bases to trimming and J lost 5 bases; unmatched junction nucleotides: 6. Germline CDR1 reads SGHDN; CDR2 reads FVKESK. The CDR3 covers 14 residues.

The CDR3 loop reads CASVSSPVYEQYF. The CDR3 bases are TGTGCCAGCGTATCGTCCCCCGTCTACGAGCAGTACTTC. V gene TRBV6-1 combines with J gene TRBJ2-7; D is ambiguous. The CDR3 loop spans 13 amino acids. The germline V gene encodes CDR1 MNHNS and CDR2 SASEGT. V dropped 8 bases and J dropped 3 bases, with 14 bases sitting between them.

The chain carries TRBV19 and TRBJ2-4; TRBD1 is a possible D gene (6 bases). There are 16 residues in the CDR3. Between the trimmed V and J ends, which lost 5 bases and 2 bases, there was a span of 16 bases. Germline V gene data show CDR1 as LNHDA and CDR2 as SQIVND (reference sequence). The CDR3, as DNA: TGTGCCAGTAGTGCCCAACAGGGAATACCCAAAAACATTCAGTACTTC. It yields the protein CASSAQQGIPKNIQYF.

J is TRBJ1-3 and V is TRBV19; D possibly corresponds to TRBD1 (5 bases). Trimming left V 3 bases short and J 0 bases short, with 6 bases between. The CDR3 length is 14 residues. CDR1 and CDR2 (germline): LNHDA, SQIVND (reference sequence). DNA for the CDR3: TGTGCCAGTAGTATCGGGGGCTCTGGAAACACCATATATTTT. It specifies CASSIGGSGNTIYF.

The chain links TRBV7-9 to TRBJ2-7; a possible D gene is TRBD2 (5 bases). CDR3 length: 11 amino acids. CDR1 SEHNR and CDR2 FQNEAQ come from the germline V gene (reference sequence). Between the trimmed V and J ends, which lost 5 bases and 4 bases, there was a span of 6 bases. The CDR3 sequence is CASSRGYEQYF. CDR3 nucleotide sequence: TGTGCCAGCAGCCGGGGATACGAGCAGTACTTC.

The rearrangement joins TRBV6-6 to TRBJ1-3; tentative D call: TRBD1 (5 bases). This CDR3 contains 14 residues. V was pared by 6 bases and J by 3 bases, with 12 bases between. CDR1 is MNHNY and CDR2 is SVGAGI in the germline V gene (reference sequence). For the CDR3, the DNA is TGTGCCAGCAGCCAAGACAGTTATGGAAACACCATATATTTT. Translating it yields CASSQDSYGNTIYF.

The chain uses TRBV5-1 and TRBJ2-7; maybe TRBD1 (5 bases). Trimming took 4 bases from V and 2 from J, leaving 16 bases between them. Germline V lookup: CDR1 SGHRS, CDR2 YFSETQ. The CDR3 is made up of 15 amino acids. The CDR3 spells CASSPSRTRTYEQYF. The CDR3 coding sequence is TGCGCCAGCAGCCCCAGCAGGACACGGACCTACGAGCAGTACTTC.

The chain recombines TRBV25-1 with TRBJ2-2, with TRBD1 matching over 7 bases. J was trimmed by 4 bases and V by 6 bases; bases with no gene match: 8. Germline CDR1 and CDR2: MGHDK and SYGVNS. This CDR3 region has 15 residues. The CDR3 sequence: CASSRTGRTTGELFF. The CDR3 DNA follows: TGTGCCAGCAGCAGGACAGGCCGAACCACCGGGGAGCTGTTTTTT.

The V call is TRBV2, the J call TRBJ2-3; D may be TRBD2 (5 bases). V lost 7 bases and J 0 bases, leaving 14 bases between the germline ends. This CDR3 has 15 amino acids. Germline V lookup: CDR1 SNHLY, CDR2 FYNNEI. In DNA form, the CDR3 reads TGTGCCAGCACCATGAGGGCAGGTAGCACAGATACGCAGTATTTT. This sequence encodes CASTMRAGSTDTQYF.

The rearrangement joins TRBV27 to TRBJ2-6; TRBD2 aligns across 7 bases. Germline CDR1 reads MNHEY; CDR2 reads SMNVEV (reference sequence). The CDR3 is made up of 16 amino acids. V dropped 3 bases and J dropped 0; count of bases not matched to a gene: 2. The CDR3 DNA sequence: TGTGCCAGCAGTTTCTCGGGAGGCTCTGGGGCCAACGTCCTGACTTTC. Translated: CASSFSGGSGANVLTF.